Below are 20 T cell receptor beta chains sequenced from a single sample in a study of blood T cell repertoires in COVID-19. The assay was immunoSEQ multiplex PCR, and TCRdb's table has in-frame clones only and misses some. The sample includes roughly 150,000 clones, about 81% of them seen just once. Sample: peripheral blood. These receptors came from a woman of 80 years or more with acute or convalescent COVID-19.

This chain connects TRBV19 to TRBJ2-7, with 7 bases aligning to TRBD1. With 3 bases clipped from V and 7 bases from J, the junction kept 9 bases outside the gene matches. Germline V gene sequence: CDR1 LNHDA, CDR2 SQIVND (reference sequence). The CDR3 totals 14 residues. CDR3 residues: CASSMLRTGREQYF. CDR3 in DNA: TGTGCCAGTAGTATGCTAAGGACAGGTCGGGAGCAGTACTTC. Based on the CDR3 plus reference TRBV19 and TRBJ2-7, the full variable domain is DGGITQSPKYLFRKEGQNVTLSCEQNLNHDAMYWYRQDPGQGLRLIYYSQIVNDFQKGDIAEGYSVSREKKESFPLTVTSAQKNPTAFYLCASSMLRTGREQYFGPGTRLTVT.

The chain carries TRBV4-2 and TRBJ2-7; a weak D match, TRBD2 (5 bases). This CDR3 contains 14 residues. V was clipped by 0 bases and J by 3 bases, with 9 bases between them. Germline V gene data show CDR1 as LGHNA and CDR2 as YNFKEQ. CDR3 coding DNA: TGTGCCAGCAGCCAAGATCGGGGTTACTACGAGCAGTACTTC. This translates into CASSQDRGYYEQYF.

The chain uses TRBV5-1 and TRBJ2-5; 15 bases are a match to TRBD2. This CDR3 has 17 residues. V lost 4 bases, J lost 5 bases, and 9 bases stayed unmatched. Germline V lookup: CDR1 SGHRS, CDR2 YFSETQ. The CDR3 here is CASSPRTSGGAWETQYF. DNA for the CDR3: TGCGCCAGCAGCCCCAGGACTAGCGGGGGGGCGTGGGAGACCCAGTACTTC.

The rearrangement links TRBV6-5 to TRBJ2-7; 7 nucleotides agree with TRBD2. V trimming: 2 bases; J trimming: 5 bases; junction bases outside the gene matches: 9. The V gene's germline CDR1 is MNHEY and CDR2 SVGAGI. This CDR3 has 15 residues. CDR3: CASSYGGGGSDEQYF. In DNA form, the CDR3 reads TGTGCCAGCAGTTACGGGGGGGGAGGGTCGGACGAGCAGTACTTC.

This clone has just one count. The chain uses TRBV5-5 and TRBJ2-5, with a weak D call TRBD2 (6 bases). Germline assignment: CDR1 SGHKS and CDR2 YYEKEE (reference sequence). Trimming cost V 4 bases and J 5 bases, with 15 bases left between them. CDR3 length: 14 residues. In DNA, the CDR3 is TGTGCCAGCAGCCCCCGGGGTGGGGGGGAGACCCAGTACTTC. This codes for CASSPRGGGETQYF.

CDR3 sequence reads: CSASTTGTLNEQFF. As DNA, the CDR3 is TGCAGTGCTAGTACGACCGGGACTTTAAATGAGCAGTTCTTC. This sequence joins TRBV20-1 and TRBJ2-1, with D possibly being TRBD2 (6 bases). The CDR3 runs to 14 residues. Looked up from germline, CDR1 is DFQATT and CDR2 is SNEGSKA (reference sequence). V lost 3 bases to trimming and J lost 7 bases, with 16 bases between them.

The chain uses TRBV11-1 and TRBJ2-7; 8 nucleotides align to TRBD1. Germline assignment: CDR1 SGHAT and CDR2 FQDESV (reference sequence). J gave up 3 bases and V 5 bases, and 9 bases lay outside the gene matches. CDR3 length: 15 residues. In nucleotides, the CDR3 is TGTGCCAGCAGCGTAGACAGGGGCGGATTCTACGAGCAGTACTTC. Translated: CASSVDRGGFYEQYF.

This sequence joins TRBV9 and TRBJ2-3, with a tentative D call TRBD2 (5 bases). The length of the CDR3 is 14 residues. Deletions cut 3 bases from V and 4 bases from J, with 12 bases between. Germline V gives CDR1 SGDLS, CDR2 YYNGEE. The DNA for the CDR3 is TGTGCCAGCAGCGCAAGACTACCCCCAGATACGCAGTATTTT. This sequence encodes CASSARLPPDTQYF.

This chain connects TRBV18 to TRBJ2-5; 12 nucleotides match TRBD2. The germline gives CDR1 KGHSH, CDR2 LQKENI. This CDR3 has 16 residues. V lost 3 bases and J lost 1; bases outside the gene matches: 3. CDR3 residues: CASSPGLAGLQETQYF. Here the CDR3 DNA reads TGTGCCAGCTCACCGGGACTAGCGGGCCTCCAAGAGACCCAGTACTTC.

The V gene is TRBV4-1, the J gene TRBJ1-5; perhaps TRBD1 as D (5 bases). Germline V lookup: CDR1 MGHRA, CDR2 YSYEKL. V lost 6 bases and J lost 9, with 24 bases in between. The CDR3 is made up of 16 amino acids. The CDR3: CASRRRVAGDLRPQHF. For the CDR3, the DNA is TGCGCCAGCAGACGCAGGGTGGCCGGCGACTTGCGGCCCCAGCATTTT.

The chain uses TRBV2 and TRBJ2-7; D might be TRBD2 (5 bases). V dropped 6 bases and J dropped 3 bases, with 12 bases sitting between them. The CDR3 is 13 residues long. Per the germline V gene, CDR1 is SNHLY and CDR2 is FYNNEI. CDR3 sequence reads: CASRGRGFYEQYF. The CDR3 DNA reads TGTGCCAGCAGGGGCCGCGGGTTCTACGAGCAGTACTTC. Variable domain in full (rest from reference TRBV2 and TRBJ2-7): EPEVTQTPSHQVTQMGQEVILRCVPISNHLYFYWYRQILGQKVEFLVSFYNNEISEKSEIFDDQFSVERPDGSNFTLKIRSTKLEDSAMYFCASRGRGFYEQYFGPGTRLTVT.

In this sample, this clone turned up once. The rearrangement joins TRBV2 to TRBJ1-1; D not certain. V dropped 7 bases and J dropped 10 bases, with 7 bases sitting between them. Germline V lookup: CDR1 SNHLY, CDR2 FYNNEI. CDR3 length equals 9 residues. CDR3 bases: TGTGCCAGCAACATAATAGCTTTCTTT. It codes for CASNIIAFF.

CDR3 coding DNA: TGTGCCAGCAGCCGGGACAGAGGTTCTCAGCCCCAGCATTTT. Translated, it gives CASSRDRGSQPQHF. The chain employs TRBV11-2 and TRBJ1-5; 7 nucleotides align to TRBD1. The CDR3 totals 14 residues. V shed 5 bases, J shed 6 bases, and the junction held 7 bases outside the gene matches. Germline V lookup: CDR1 SGHAT, CDR2 FQNNGV.

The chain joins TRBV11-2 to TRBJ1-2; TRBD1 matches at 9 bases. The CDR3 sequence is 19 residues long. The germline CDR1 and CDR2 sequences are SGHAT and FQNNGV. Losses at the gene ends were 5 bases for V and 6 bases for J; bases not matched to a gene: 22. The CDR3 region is CASSRSQGQGIVRVHGYTF. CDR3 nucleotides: TGTGCCAGCAGCCGAAGCCAGGGACAGGGAATAGTTCGGGTCCATGGCTACACCTTC.

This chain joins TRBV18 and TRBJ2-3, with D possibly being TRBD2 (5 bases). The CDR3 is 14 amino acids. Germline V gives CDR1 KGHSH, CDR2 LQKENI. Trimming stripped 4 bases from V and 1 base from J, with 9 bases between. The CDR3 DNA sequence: TGTGCCAGCTCACTCCGGGGTGGCACAGATACGCAGTATTTT. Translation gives CASSLRGGTDTQYF.

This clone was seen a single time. CDR3 nucleotides: TGTGCCAGCAGCACTTACTTAGGGGGTATACCTGGAAACACCATATATTTT. As protein: CASSTYLGGIPGNTIYF. The V gene is TRBV7-9, the J gene TRBJ1-3; possible D gene TRBD1, 6 bases. Trimming took 5 bases from V and 2 from J, leaving 19 bases between them. The CDR3 has 17 amino acids. CDR1 is SEHNR and CDR2 is FQNEAQ in the germline V gene (reference sequence).

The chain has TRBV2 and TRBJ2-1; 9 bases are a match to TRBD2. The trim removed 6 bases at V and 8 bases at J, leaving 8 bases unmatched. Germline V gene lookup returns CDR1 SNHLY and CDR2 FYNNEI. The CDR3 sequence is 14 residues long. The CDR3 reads CASRRSGGSDEQFF. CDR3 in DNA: TGTGCCAGCAGGAGAAGCGGGGGGAGCGATGAGCAGTTCTTC. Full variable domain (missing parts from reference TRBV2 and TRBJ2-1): EPEVTQTPSHQVTQMGQEVILRCVPISNHLYFYWYRQILGQKVEFLVSFYNNEISEKSEIFDDQFSVERPDGSNFTLKIRSTKLEDSAMYFCASRRSGGSDEQFFGPGTRLTVL.

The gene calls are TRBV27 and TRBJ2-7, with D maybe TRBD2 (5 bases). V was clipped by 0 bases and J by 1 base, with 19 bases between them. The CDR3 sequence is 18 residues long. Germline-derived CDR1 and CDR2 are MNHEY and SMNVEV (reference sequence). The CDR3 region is CASSLSRRSGLLSYEQYF. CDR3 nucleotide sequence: TGTGCCAGCAGTTTATCGAGACGAAGTGGACTCCTATCCTACGAGCAGTACTTC.

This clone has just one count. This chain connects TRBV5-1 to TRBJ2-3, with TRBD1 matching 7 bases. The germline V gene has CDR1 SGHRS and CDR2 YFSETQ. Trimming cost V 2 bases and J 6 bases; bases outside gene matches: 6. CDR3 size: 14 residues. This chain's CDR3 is CASSFTTGKDTQYF. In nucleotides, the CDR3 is TGCGCCAGCAGCTTTACGACAGGGAAGGATACGCAGTATTTT. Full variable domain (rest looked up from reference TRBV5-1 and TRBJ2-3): KAGVTQTPRYLIKTRGQQVTLSCSPISGHRSVSWYQQTPGQGLQFLFEYFSETQRNKGNFPGRFSGRQFSNSRSEMNVSTLELGDSALYLCASSFTTGKDTQYFGPGTRLTVL.

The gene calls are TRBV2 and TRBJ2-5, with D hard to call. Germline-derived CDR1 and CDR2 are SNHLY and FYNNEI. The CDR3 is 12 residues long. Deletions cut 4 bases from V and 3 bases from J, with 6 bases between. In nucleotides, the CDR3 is TGTGCCAGCAGTGCAGGCGAAGAGACCCAGTACTTC. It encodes CASSAGEETQYF.